These 30 T cell receptor beta chains share one sample of origin, sequenced in a study of blood T cell repertoires in COVID-19. TCRdb keeps only in-frame clones here, not all; method: immunoSEQ multiplex PCR. The repertoire holds roughly 700,000 clones, with about nine tenths as singletons. The sample was peripheral blood. All receptors come from a woman between 18 and 30 years old with acute or convalescent COVID-19.

The chain has TRBV7-3 and TRBJ2-1, with 11 bases lining up with TRBD2. V shed 3 bases and J 5 bases; nucleotides not matched to a gene: 6. The CDR3 spans 16 residues. Germline V gives CDR1 SGHTA, CDR2 FQGTGA. Written as DNA, the CDR3 is TGTGCCAGCAGCTTTAAAACTAGCGGGGGTAACAATGAGCAGTTCTTC. It is translated as CASSFKTSGGNNEQFF.

The V gene is TRBV27, the J gene TRBJ1-2, with 7 bases fitting TRBD1. V lost 7 bases and J lost 8; bases outside the gene matches: 13. This CDR3 is built from 14 residues. Germline V lookup: CDR1 MNHEY, CDR2 SMNVEV (reference sequence). CDR3 nucleotides: TGTGCCAGCACTCCGACAGGGAGCCGTGGGGGCTACACCTTC. Its protein product is CASTPTGSRGGYTF.

The rearrangement links TRBV19 to TRBJ2-1, with 7 bases aligning to TRBD1. Trimming at V came to 10 bases and at J to 6 bases, leaving 9 bases not matched to a gene. This CDR3 region has 13 residues. CDR1 LNHDA and CDR2 SQIVND come from the germline V gene (reference sequence). CDR3 in amino acids: CAIGTVDLNEQFF. DNA of the CDR3: TGTGCCATCGGGACAGTCGATCTCAATGAGCAGTTCTTC.

This chain connects TRBV4-3 to TRBJ2-7, with 10 positions matching TRBD1. The germline V gene has CDR1 LGHNA and CDR2 YSLEER. This CDR3 has 16 residues. V lost 5 bases, J lost 4 bases, and 11 bases stayed unmatched. CDR3 in DNA: TGCGCCAGCAGCTTTAGGATTGGGGACAGGGGATACGAGCAGTACTTC. As protein: CASSFRIGDRGYEQYF.

The chain employs TRBV5-1 and TRBJ1-3; D ambiguous. CDR3 length equals 15 residues. Trimming shortened V by 5 bases and J by 2 bases, and 14 bases separated the two germline ends. Germline CDR1 and CDR2: SGHRS and YFSETQ. In DNA, the CDR3 is TGCGCCAGCAGACTGGCGGGGATCGCTGGAAACACCATATATTTT. Its protein is CASRLAGIAGNTIYF. Full variable domain (remainder filled in from reference TRBV5-1 and TRBJ1-3): KAGVTQTPRYLIKTRGQQVTLSCSPISGHRSVSWYQQTPGQGLQFLFEYFSETQRNKGNFPGRFSGRQFSNSRSEMNVSTLELGDSALYLCASRLAGIAGNTIYFGEGSWLTVV.

This clone was recorded a few times. The chain recombines TRBV10-3 with TRBJ1-2; D gene uncertain. V shed 9 bases and J shed 2 bases, with 10 bases lying between them. The CDR3 has 12 residues. Germline V lookup: CDR1 ENHRY, CDR2 SYGVKD. DNA of the CDR3: TGTGCCATACAGAAGATCAACTATGGCTACACCTTC. Protein: CAIQKINYGYTF.

This clone showed up just once. This chain connects TRBV18 to TRBJ1-2; D is uncertain. V lost 6 bases and J lost 3, with 11 bases in between. The V gene's germline CDR1 is KGHSH and CDR2 LQKENI. The CDR3 sequence is 13 residues long. CDR3 sequence: CASSEGTDYGYTF. DNA of the CDR3: TGTGCCAGCTCCGAGGGAACGGACTATGGCTACACCTTC.

The chain combines TRBV4-3 with TRBJ2-3; 10 bases are shared with TRBD1. This CDR3 region has 15 residues. The V gene end was trimmed by 5 bases and the J gene end by 6 bases; junction bases not matched to a gene: 8. Germline CDR1 is LGHNA and CDR2 is YSLEER. As DNA, the CDR3 is TGCGCCAGCAGCGTCGGGACAGGGGAGGGGGATACGCAGTATTTT. It encodes CASSVGTGEGDTQYF.

The V gene is TRBV5-6, the J gene TRBJ1-3; a possible D gene is TRBD1 (5 bases). Trimming removed 4 bases at V and 1 base at J, with 9 bases between. Germline-derived CDR1 and CDR2 are SGHDT and YYEEEE. This CDR3 is built from 14 residues. CDR3 nucleotide sequence: TGTGCCAGCAGCGGCAGGGAATCTGGAAACACCATATATTTT. It translates to CASSGRESGNTIYF.

The chain links TRBV11-2 to TRBJ1-6; 10 bases map to TRBD1. CDR3 length: 16 residues. Trimming at V came to 2 bases and at J to 3 bases, leaving 1 base not matched to a gene. In germline, CDR1 is SGHAT, CDR2 FQNNGV. The CDR3 sequence: CASSLRTGGYNSPLHF. DNA for the CDR3: TGTGCCAGCAGCTTAAGGACAGGGGGCTATAATTCACCCCTCCACTTT.

The chain uses TRBV9 and TRBJ2-3; 13 bases fit TRBD2. The junction had 11 bases not matched to a gene; V was cut back by 3 bases and J by 4 bases. There are 18 residues in the CDR3. Germline CDR1 SGDLS, CDR2 YYNGEE. The CDR3 here is CASSAGRTSGGGSDTQYF. As DNA, the CDR3 is TGTGCCAGCAGCGCAGGTCGGACTAGCGGGGGAGGGTCAGATACGCAGTATTTT.

The chain is built from TRBV12-3 or TRBV12-4 and TRBJ1-1, with 8 bases aligning to TRBD1. With 7 bases clipped from V and 7 bases from J, the junction kept 8 bases outside the gene matches. The CDR3 has 13 residues. The DNA for the CDR3 is TGTGCCAGCACCTCGACAGGGGCCAGTGAAGCTTTCTTT. Amino acid sequence: CASTSTGASEAFF.

The chain couples TRBV7-6 to TRBJ1-2; D perhaps matches TRBD1 (6 bases). Trimming left V 5 bases short and J 4 bases short, with 26 bases between. Germline V lookup: CDR1 SGHVS, CDR2 FNYEAQ. This CDR3 comprises 18 residues. As DNA, the CDR3 is TGTGCCAGCAGCCAAACCCAGGGGCTCCGTAGTCGTGGCTATGGCTACACCTTC. It is translated as CASSQTQGLRSRGYGYTF.

This chain links TRBV5-1 with TRBJ2-1; 12 nucleotides match TRBD1. The CDR3 contains 14 residues. CDR1 and CDR2 from the germline V gene are SGHRS and YFSETQ. V was clipped by 4 bases and J by 7 bases; unmatched bases: 3. Here the CDR3 reads CASSGTGGTNEQFF. The DNA of the CDR3 is TGCGCCAGCAGCGGGACAGGGGGCACGAATGAGCAGTTCTTC.

This rearrangement joins TRBV23-1 to TRBJ1-4; the match to TRBD1 covers 10 bases. TRBV23-1 is identified as an open reading frame with a role that is uncertain. This CDR3 has 15 amino acids. With 3 bases clipped from V and 6 bases from J, the junction kept 4 bases outside the gene matches. In DNA, the CDR3 is TGCGCCAGCAGTCAGTCGACAGGGGGCGATGAAAAACTGTTTTTT. Translation: CASSQSTGGDEKLFF.

This chain connects TRBV5-1 to TRBJ2-7; D ambiguous. Trimming stripped 1 base from V and 6 bases from J, with 11 bases between. The CDR3 contains 13 residues. Germline V gives CDR1 SGHRS, CDR2 YFSETQ. The chain's CDR3 is CASSLILYGEQYF. In nucleotides, the CDR3 is TGCGCCAGCAGCTTGATACTCTACGGCGAGCAGTACTTC.

The V call is TRBV7-9, the J call TRBJ2-1, with 7 positions matching TRBD2. The CDR3 runs to 15 residues. The germline V gene has CDR1 SEHNR and CDR2 FQNEAQ (reference sequence). V trimming: 5 bases; J trimming: 6 bases; junction bases outside the gene matches: 10. The CDR3 sequence is CASSQSGNPLNEQFF. The CDR3 DNA is TGTGCCAGCAGCCAAAGCGGGAATCCCCTCAATGAGCAGTTCTTC.

The chain joins TRBV19 to TRBJ1-6; no reliable D call. There are 12 residues in the CDR3. Germline CDR1 LNHDA, CDR2 SQIVND (reference sequence). For the CDR3, the DNA is TGTGCTTGCGGCGAGGGTAATTCACCCCTCCACTTT. It translates to CACGEGNSPLHF.

The V and J genes are TRBV27 and TRBJ1-5, with 8 positions matching TRBD1. Germline V lookup: CDR1 MNHEY, CDR2 SMNVEV (reference sequence). V shed 4 bases, J shed 3 bases, and the junction held 8 bases outside the gene matches. CDR3 length equals 16 residues. The CDR3 loop reads CASSYYRGGVNQPQHF. The CDR3 DNA is TGTGCCAGCAGTTACTACAGGGGGGGGGTCAATCAGCCCCAGCATTTT.

This clone has more than one count but fewer than ten. V usage is TRBV11-2 and J usage is TRBJ2-2; D may be TRBD1 (6 bases). V lost 5 bases, J lost 3 bases, and 13 bases lay in between. The CDR3 extends over 15 amino acids. The V gene's germline CDR1 is SGHAT and CDR2 FQNNGV. The chain's CDR3 is CASSPQGPYTGELFF. The CDR3 bases are TGTGCCAGCAGCCCCCAGGGGCCTTACACCGGGGAGCTGTTTTTT.

V is TRBV6-4 and J is TRBJ2-5, with 7 bases fitting TRBD1. This CDR3 comprises 16 residues. V trimming: 0 bases; J trimming: 2 bases; junction bases outside the gene matches: 6. Germline assignment: CDR1 MRHNA and CDR2 SNTAGT. The CDR3 DNA reads TGTGCCAGCAGTGACTCGCGGCCAGGGGGACAAGAGACCCAGTACTTC. Translated: CASSDSRPGGQETQYF.

The genes are TRBV13 and TRBJ1-1; unclear D gene. This CDR3 contains 13 residues. V lost 8 bases to trimming and J lost 1 base, with 11 bases between them. CDR1 and CDR2 (germline): PRHDT, FYEKMQ (reference sequence). The CDR3 nucleotides read TGTGCCAGCCTAGACCTTGGGAACACTGAAGCTTTCTTT. Protein sequence: CASLDLGNTEAFF.

This rearrangement joins TRBV6-2 or TRBV6-3 to TRBJ2-7; tentative D call: TRBD1 (5 bases). The V end lost 0 bases, the J end lost 0 bases, and 9 bases lay between the germline ends. This CDR3 has 15 amino acids. Germline CDR1 is MNHEY and CDR2 is SVGEGT. CDR3 sequence reads: CASSYSTESSYEQYF. The CDR3 nucleotides are TGTGCCAGCAGTTACTCGACAGAGAGCTCCTACGAGCAGTACTTC.

The chain joins TRBV5-1 to TRBJ2-2, with D possibly TRBD2 on 5 matching bases. The ends were cut back, 2 bases at V and 0 bases at J, with 8 bases in the middle. This CDR3 has 15 amino acids. Per the germline V gene, CDR1 is SGHRS and CDR2 is YFSETQ. The CDR3 loop reads CASSFAGPNTGELFF. As DNA, the CDR3 is TGCGCCAGCAGCTTTGCGGGCCCGAACACCGGGGAGCTGTTTTTT. The entire variable domain, with the rest obtained from reference TRBV5-1 and TRBJ2-2, is as follows: KAGVTQTPRYLIKTRGQQVTLSCSPISGHRSVSWYQQTPGQGLQFLFEYFSETQRNKGNFPGRFSGRQFSNSRSEMNVSTLELGDSALYLCASSFAGPNTGELFFGEGSRLTVL.

This chain connects TRBV12-3 or TRBV12-4 to TRBJ1-2; 9 bases fit TRBD1. The CDR3 is made up of 13 amino acids. V trimming: 7 bases; J trimming: 3 bases; junction bases outside the gene matches: 3. CDR3 loop: CASTRTGDYGYTF. CDR3 in DNA: TGTGCCAGCACCAGGACAGGGGACTATGGCTACACCTTC.

This chain joins TRBV4-3 and TRBJ2-3, with TRBD2 matching over 14 bases. Germline-derived CDR1 and CDR2 are LGHNA and YSLEER. V shed 0 bases, J shed 0 bases, and the junction held 5 bases outside the gene matches. There are 19 residues in the CDR3. This CDR3 is CASSQEGLAGAHSTDTQYF. The CDR3 DNA sequence: TGCGCCAGCAGCCAAGAGGGACTAGCGGGGGCCCACAGCACAGATACGCAGTATTTT.

This clone occurred a few times. The V gene is TRBV12-5, the J gene TRBJ1-2, with D unclear. The CDR3 loop spans 15 amino acids. Germline V CDR1 and CDR2: LGHNT, FRNRAP. The V and J ends lost 1 base and 6 bases respectively, with 15 bases between them. The CDR3 sequence is CASGLDLQYWDGYTF. The CDR3 DNA follows: TGTGCTAGTGGTTTGGACCTACAGTACTGGGATGGCTACACCTTC.

This clone appeared once. CDR3 DNA: TGTGCCAGCAGTCTTTGGACAGGCTCCGAGCAGTACTTC. Translated, it gives CASSLWTGSEQYF. J is TRBJ2-7 and V is TRBV27, with 7 bases fitting TRBD1. This CDR3 is built from 13 residues. The V and J ends lost 5 bases and 6 bases, in that order; junction bases with no gene match: 7. CDR1 and CDR2 (germline): MNHEY, SMNVEV (reference sequence).

This clone appeared once. The genes are TRBV4-1 and TRBJ1-4; 7 bases align to TRBD1. V gave up 5 bases and J gave up 7 bases; unmatched junction bases: 7. The germline gives CDR1 MGHRA, CDR2 YSYEKL. This CDR3 has 14 residues. CDR3: CASSFNQGVEKLFF. The CDR3, as DNA: TGCGCCAGCAGCTTCAATCAGGGGGTTGAAAAACTGTTTTTT.

This chain links TRBV9 with TRBJ1-6; tentative D call: TRBD1 (6 bases). Trimming pared 3 bases from V and 2 bases from J, leaving 12 bases between. There are 16 residues in the CDR3. Germline assignment: CDR1 SGDLS and CDR2 YYNGEE. DNA for the CDR3: TGTGCCAGCAGCGCCCAGGACAGCACCTATAATTCACCCCTCCACTTT. Residues: CASSAQDSTYNSPLHF. Full variable domain (rest looked up from reference TRBV9 and TRBJ1-6): DSGVTQTPKHLITATGQRVTLRCSPRSGDLSVYWYQQSLDQGLQFLIQYYNGEERAKGNILERFSAQQFPDLHSELNLSSLELGDSALYFCASSAQDSTYNSPLHFGNGTRLTVT.